Listed below are T cell receptor beta chains from one sample, sequenced in a study of T cell responses to AZD1222 COVID-19 vaccine. Repertoires were generated with immunoSEQ multiplex PCR, while TCRdb's copy carries only in-frame clones and drops some. The table lists around 180,000 clones, about 86% of them singletons, with about 8% in the top ten. Sequencing was performed on peripheral blood, taken on day 0 of AZD1222 vaccination. Receptors were obtained from an adult in good health. Each CDR3 is given with its conserved first and last residue. Each record gives: J gene, D gene, clone size, V gene, CDR3 DNA, CDR3 protein. D genes are given only for firm matches. Clone size is shown for a subset of rows, as once, few, many or a class of expanded clone.

J gene: TRBJ2-7
D gene: TRBD2
clone size: once
V gene: TRBV5-4
CDR3 DNA: TGTGCCAGCAGCTTGGGGGACGGGGGGAACTCCTACGAGCAGTACTTC
CDR3 protein: CASSLGDGGNSYEQYF

J gene: TRBJ1-5
D gene: TRBD1
clone size: .
V gene: TRBV19
CDR3 DNA: TGTGCCAGTAGTTCCGGGACAGGGGGCGATCAGCCCCAGCATTTT
CDR3 protein: CASSSGTGGDQPQHF

J gene: TRBJ1-1
D gene: TRBD1
clone size: .
V gene: TRBV6-5
CDR3 DNA: TGTGCCAGCAGACTACAGGGGACCACTGAAGCTTTCTTT
CDR3 protein: CASRLQGTTEAFF

J gene: TRBJ2-7
D gene: .
clone size: .
V gene: TRBV5-4
CDR3 DNA: TGTGCCAGCAGCAGGGAGACTAGCTCCTACGAGCAGTACTTC
CDR3 protein: CASSRETSSYEQYF

J gene: TRBJ1-2
D gene: TRBD1
clone size: .
V gene: TRBV6-5
CDR3 DNA: TGTGCCAGCACCAGGGGGCAGGATGGCTACACCTTC
CDR3 protein: CASTRGQDGYTF

J gene: TRBJ1-6
D gene: .
clone size: .
V gene: TRBV20-1
CDR3 DNA: TGCAGTGCTAGTTTCGCGGCGAATTCACCCCTCCACTTT
CDR3 protein: CSASFAANSPLHF

J gene: TRBJ1-1
D gene: .
clone size: .
V gene: TRBV4-3
CDR3 DNA: TGCGCCAGCAGCCAAAGATGGGAGGACACTGAAGCTTTCTTT
CDR3 protein: CASSQRWEDTEAFF

J gene: TRBJ1-1
D gene: .
clone size: .
V gene: TRBV15
CDR3 DNA: TGTGCCACCAGCCCCCCCGGAATTTTGAGGACTGAAGCTTTCTTT
CDR3 protein: CATSPPGILRTEAFF

J gene: TRBJ2-5
D gene: TRBD2
clone size: .
V gene: TRBV6-2/TRBV6-3
CDR3 DNA: TGTGCCAGCAGTTACCCTTATGGACTAGCGGGGGGGCAAGAGACCCAGTACTTC
CDR3 protein: CASSYPYGLAGGQETQYF

J gene: TRBJ2-5
D gene: .
clone size: .
V gene: TRBV7-2
CDR3 DNA: TGTGCCAGCAGCTTAAACAGTCAAGAGACCCAGTACTTC
CDR3 protein: CASSLNSQETQYF

J gene: TRBJ2-5
D gene: .
clone size: .
V gene: TRBV7-2
CDR3 DNA: TGTGCCAGCAGCCCTGGAAGGGCCCCAGAGACCCAGTACTTC
CDR3 protein: CASSPGRAPETQYF

J gene: TRBJ1-3
D gene: .
clone size: .
V gene: TRBV7-9
CDR3 DNA: TGTGCCAGCAGCTTATCGGGACGGCGGAGGGGTGGAAACACCATATATTTT
CDR3 protein: CASSLSGRRRGGNTIYF

J gene: TRBJ1-2
D gene: .
clone size: few
V gene: TRBV12-3/TRBV12-4
CDR3 DNA: TGTGCCAGCAGCTCAGGGTTCTATGGCTACACCTTC
CDR3 protein: CASSSGFYGYTF

J gene: TRBJ1-6
D gene: .
clone size: once
V gene: TRBV7-3
CDR3 DNA: TGTGCCAGCAGCTTAAACTTTAATTCACCCCTCCACTTT
CDR3 protein: CASSLNFNSPLHF

J gene: TRBJ1-3
D gene: TRBD1
clone size: few
V gene: TRBV3-1/TRBV3-2
CDR3 DNA: TGTGCCAGCAGCCAAAATACAGGGGCTGGAAACACCATATATTTT
CDR3 protein: CASSQNTGAGNTIYF

J gene: TRBJ2-4
D gene: .
clone size: once
V gene: TRBV27
CDR3 DNA: TGTGCCAGCAGACAGGGTACGGGAAACATTCAGTACTTC
CDR3 protein: CASRQGTGNIQYF

J gene: TRBJ2-3
D gene: .
clone size: .
V gene: TRBV9
CDR3 DNA: TGTGCCAGCAGCACTCTATCAGGCGGAGATACGCAGTATTTT
CDR3 protein: CASSTLSGGDTQYF

J gene: TRBJ1-5
D gene: .
clone size: .
V gene: TRBV6-1
CDR3 DNA: TGTGCCAGCAGTGAACAGGGGAACAATCAGCCCCAGCATTTT
CDR3 protein: CASSEQGNNQPQHF

J gene: TRBJ1-5
D gene: TRBD1
clone size: .
V gene: TRBV28
CDR3 DNA: TGTGCCAGCAGTTTATGGGCCAGGGGGGGCAATCAGCCCCAGCATTTT
CDR3 protein: CASSLWARGGNQPQHF

J gene: TRBJ1-1
D gene: .
clone size: .
V gene: TRBV19
CDR3 DNA: TGTGCCAGTTTATGGAGGACTGAAGCTTTCTTT
CDR3 protein: CASLWRTEAFF

J gene: TRBJ1-2
D gene: .
clone size: .
V gene: TRBV7-2
CDR3 DNA: TGTGCCAGCAGCTTAACCTTTTACTATGGCTACACCTTC
CDR3 protein: CASSLTFYYGYTF

J gene: TRBJ2-3
D gene: .
clone size: .
V gene: TRBV9
CDR3 DNA: TGTGCCAGCAGCGTAGATAGGTGGTCAGATACGCAGTATTTT
CDR3 protein: CASSVDRWSDTQYF

J gene: TRBJ2-5
D gene: .
clone size: .
V gene: TRBV29-1
CDR3 DNA: TGCAGCGCTACCAGGGGGGTGGAGACCCAGTACTTC
CDR3 protein: CSATRGVETQYF

J gene: TRBJ1-2
D gene: .
clone size: once
V gene: TRBV28
CDR3 DNA: TGTGCCAGCAGTCAGGTCCCCTATGGCTACACCTTC
CDR3 protein: CASSQVPYGYTF

J gene: TRBJ2-3
D gene: TRBD1
clone size: .
V gene: TRBV5-1
CDR3 DNA: TGCGCCAGCAGCGAACCGGGACAGGGGGCAGGCGATACGCAGTATTTT
CDR3 protein: CASSEPGQGAGDTQYF

J gene: TRBJ2-7
D gene: TRBD1
clone size: once
V gene: TRBV6-6
CDR3 DNA: TGTGCCAGCAGTTACTCGGCAGGGGGACACTACGAGCAGTACTTC
CDR3 protein: CASSYSAGGHYEQYF

J gene: TRBJ1-1
D gene: TRBD1
clone size: .
V gene: TRBV7-9
CDR3 DNA: TGTGCCAGCAGCCGAACCGGGACAGGGCTCGTCATGAACACTGAAGCTTTCTTT
CDR3 protein: CASSRTGTGLVMNTEAFF

J gene: TRBJ2-7
D gene: TRBD2
clone size: few
V gene: TRBV5-4
CDR3 DNA: TGTGCCAGCAGCCCGCAGGGCACTAGCGGATCCTACGAGCAGTACTTC
CDR3 protein: CASSPQGTSGSYEQYF

J gene: TRBJ1-2
D gene: TRBD1
clone size: .
V gene: TRBV19
CDR3 DNA: TGTGCCAGTAGTTTCCTGGACAGGGGGCGGAATGGCTACACCTTC
CDR3 protein: CASSFLDRGRNGYTF

J gene: TRBJ1-2
D gene: .
clone size: few
V gene: TRBV28
CDR3 DNA: TGTGCCAGCAGTACCCCTACGGCCTATTCCTTCTTC
CDR3 protein: CASSTPTAYSFF

J gene: TRBJ1-3
D gene: TRBD1
clone size: .
V gene: TRBV28
CDR3 DNA: TGTGCCAGCTTGTCGGGACAGAGGAGCACCATATATTTT
CDR3 protein: CASLSGQRSTIYF

J gene: TRBJ2-5
D gene: .
clone size: .
V gene: TRBV19
CDR3 DNA: TGTGCCAGTAGTTACCGGGCAGAACAAGAGACCCAGTACTTC
CDR3 protein: CASSYRAEQETQYF

J gene: TRBJ1-5
D gene: .
clone size: .
V gene: TRBV19
CDR3 DNA: TGTGCCAGTAGTGCCCCAAATGGGTGGGAGCAGCCCCAGCATTTT
CDR3 protein: CASSAPNGWEQPQHF

J gene: TRBJ1-6
D gene: .
clone size: .
V gene: TRBV5-6
CDR3 DNA: TGTGCCAGCAGCACGGGACTGAGCAATTCACCCCTCCACTTT
CDR3 protein: CASSTGLSNSPLHF

J gene: TRBJ1-5
D gene: TRBD1
clone size: .
V gene: TRBV29-1
CDR3 DNA: TGCAGCGTTGCCGACGGGACAGGGAATCAGCCCCAGCATTTT
CDR3 protein: CSVADGTGNQPQHF

J gene: TRBJ2-7
D gene: TRBD1
clone size: .
V gene: TRBV7-9
CDR3 DNA: TGTGCCAGCACCCAAACCTCGGGACAGGGTTACGAGCAGTACTTC
CDR3 protein: CASTQTSGQGYEQYF